The 5 T cell receptor beta chains below come from one sample, sequenced in a study of response to subunit inactivated influenza vaccine. TCRdb used MiXCR to reprocess the RT-PCR reads, holding one entry per CDR3 protein. Altogether 590,000 or so distinct CDR3 sequences are present, 14% being singletons, with the ten largest covering 7.6%. The sequenced sample was PBMCs from blood, obtained about 14 days before vaccination. These receptors came from a man aged 50-59 years who received an inactivated influenza vaccine.

The table lists this clonotype with a few counts. The chain combines TRBV6-5 with TRBJ2-5; 7 bases match TRBD1. Germline V gene sequence: CDR1 MNHEY, CDR2 SVGAGI. This CDR3 has 15 amino acids. J was trimmed by 3 bases and V by 0 bases; bases with no gene match: 4. CDR3 loop: CASSYSGQREETQYF. In DNA, the CDR3 is TGTGCCAGCAGTTACTCGGGACAGAGAGAAGAGACCCAGTACTTC.

The V call is TRBV12-3 or TRBV12-4, the J call TRBJ1-1; 8 bases fit TRBD1. There are 14 residues in the CDR3. V gave up 5 bases and J gave up 5 bases; unmatched junction bases: 7. This chain's CDR3 is CASSRAGGRTEAFF. In DNA form, the CDR3 reads TGTGCCAGCAGTCGAGCAGGGGGCAGGACTGAAGCTTTCTTT.

V usage is TRBV12-3 or TRBV12-4 and J usage is TRBJ2-5; 11 bases are a match to TRBD1. CDR3 length equals 14 residues. With V trimmed by 5 bases and J by 7 bases, 6 bases remained unmatched. The CDR3 spells CASSMGQGGGTQYF. The CDR3 DNA follows: TGTGCCAGCAGTATGGGACAGGGGGGAGGGACCCAGTACTTC.

The chain recombines TRBV6-1 with TRBJ1-5; D is unresolved. V lost 0 bases and J lost 9, with 15 bases in between. CDR1 is MNHNS, CDR2 SASEGT, per germline. The length of the CDR3 is 15 residues. CDR3 DNA: TGTGCCAGCAGTGAAGCTCGTCGGGAAGGTAGGCCCCAGCATTTT. Translating it yields CASSEARREGRPQHF.

Many counts were recorded for this clonotype. The rearrangement joins TRBV20-1 to TRBJ2-1; weak D call: TRBD1 (6 bases). Germline V gene lookup returns CDR1 DFQATT and CDR2 SNEGSKA (reference sequence). The CDR3 runs 13 residues. Trimming removed 3 bases at V and 5 bases at J, with 11 bases between. The CDR3 bases are TGCAGTGCTAGTAGGGGGAACCACAATGAGCAGTTCTTC. It is translated as CSASRGNHNEQFF.